Below, 31 T cell receptor beta chains from the same sample are listed, as sequenced in a study of identifying expanded T cells in peripheral blood. The table came from immunoSEQ multiplex PCR; TCRdb's copy has only in-frame clones and leaves some out. The top ten clones hold approximately 8.9% of a sample with approximately 140,000 clones, 86% of them seen once. Sequenced sample: blood. These TCRs come from a person aged 18 to 75 in good health.

In DNA, the CDR3 is TGTGCCTGGAGGGAAGGGATTTCTGAAGCTTTCTTT. Amino acids: CAWREGISEAFF. The J gene is TRBJ1-1, the V gene TRBV30; D remains unclear. The V gene's germline CDR1 is GTSNPN and CDR2 SVGIG (reference sequence). This CDR3 comprises 12 residues. V shed 3 bases and J shed 6 bases, with 11 bases lying between them.

V and J are TRBV6-6 and TRBJ1-6, with D perhaps TRBD1 (6 bases). Germline values: CDR1 MNHNY, CDR2 SVGAGI (reference sequence). Trimming stripped 5 bases from V and 10 bases from J, with 18 bases between. This CDR3 contains 15 residues. The CDR3 loop reads CASSPPSHGGSPLHF. CDR3 bases: TGTGCCAGCAGTCCACCTTCACACGGGGGCTCACCCCTCCACTTT.

V gene TRBV29-1 combines with J gene TRBJ1-1, with 8 bases lining up with TRBD1. Losses at the gene ends were 7 bases for V and 6 bases for J; bases not matched to a gene: 7. Germline V gene sequence: CDR1 SQVTM, CDR2 ANQGSEA. The CDR3 runs 12 residues. CDR3 loop: CSESQGGSEAFF. Written as DNA, the CDR3 is TGCAGCGAGTCACAGGGGGGGTCTGAAGCTTTCTTT. Full variable domain (missing parts from reference TRBV29-1 and TRBJ1-1): SAVISQKPSRDICQRGTSLTIQCQVDSQVTMMFWYRQQPGQSLTLIATANQGSEATYESGFVIDKFPISRPNLTFSTLTVSNMSPEDSSIYLCSESQGGSEAFFGQGTRLTVV.

This sequence joins TRBV6-1 and TRBJ1-2; TRBD1 aligns across 7 bases. The J segment lost 3 bases and the V segment lost 1 base, leaving 8 bases of the junction unmatched. The CDR3 length is 16 residues. Germline V gives CDR1 MNHNS, CDR2 SASEGT. The CDR3 sequence is CASSEGLNRGDYGYTF. The CDR3 DNA follows: TGTGCCAGCAGTGAAGGTCTCAACAGGGGAGACTATGGCTACACCTTC.

CDR3 protein: CASSEGQGGYNEQFF. As DNA, the CDR3 is TGTGCCAGCAGTGAAGGACAGGGCGGCTACAATGAGCAGTTCTTC. This chain joins TRBV2 and TRBJ2-1; TRBD1 matches at 7 bases. The V gene end was trimmed by 1 base and the J gene end by 3 bases; junction bases not matched to a gene: 3. Germline CDR1 and CDR2: SNHLY and FYNNEI. The CDR3 has 15 residues.

The V call is TRBV7-3, the J call TRBJ2-1; 13 positions match TRBD2. Germline trimming cut 3 bases from V and 2 bases from J; bases unmatched to any gene: 4. This CDR3 region has 17 residues. Germline V CDR1 and CDR2: SGHTA, FQGTGA. CDR3 nucleotides: TGTGCCAGCAGCTTGACTAGCGGGGGGCCTCCCTACAATGAGCAGTTCTTC. As protein: CASSLTSGGPPYNEQFF. Looking up the rest from reference TRBV7-3 and TRBJ2-1 gives the full variable domain: GAGVSQTPSNKVTEKGKYVELRCDPISGHTALYWYRQSLGQGPEFLIYFQGTGAADDSGLPNDRFFAVRPEGSVSTLKIQRTERGDSAVYLCASSLTSGGPPYNEQFFGPGTRLTVL.

This sequence joins TRBV7-8 and TRBJ2-2; the D is unclear. This CDR3 has 16 amino acids. V was trimmed by 1 base and J by 7 bases, leaving 16 bases between them. Germline loops: CDR1 SGHVS, CDR2 FQNEAQ. The CDR3 reads CASSLGAGPSGGELFF. CDR3 sequence (DNA): TGTGCCAGCAGCTTAGGGGCAGGTCCTTCGGGCGGGGAGCTGTTTTTT. Using reference TRBV7-8 and TRBJ2-2 for the parts outside the CDR3, the full variable domain is GAGVSQSPRYKVAKRGQDVALRCDPISGHVSLFWYQQALGQGPEFLTYFQNEAQLDKSGLPSDRFFAERPEGSVSTLKIQRTQQEDSAVYLCASSLGAGPSGGELFFGEGSRLTVL.

The CDR3 sequence: CSVEEVSIEAFF. The DNA of the CDR3 is TGCAGCGTTGAAGAAGTGTCCATTGAAGCTTTCTTT. This chain links TRBV29-1 with TRBJ1-1; D is undetermined. Trimming took off 0 bases at V and 7 bases at J, with 9 bases between the two ends. Germline V gene sequence: CDR1 SQVTM, CDR2 ANQGSEA. The CDR3 sequence is 12 residues long.

This chain uses TRBV5-4 with TRBJ2-1; TRBD2 is a possible D gene (6 bases). V was pared by 0 bases and J by 8 bases, with 12 bases between. CDR1 and CDR2 (germline): SGHNT, YYREEE (reference sequence). The CDR3 is 14 amino acids. Here the CDR3 DNA reads TGTGCCAGCAGCTTGGTGCCATCGGGGGATGAGCAGTTCTTC. It encodes CASSLVPSGDEQFF.

The V and J genes are TRBV29-1 and TRBJ2-1, with D possibly being TRBD1 (6 bases). Germline CDR1 is SQVTM and CDR2 is ANQGSEA. The CDR3 has 14 residues. V lost 7 bases, J lost 4 bases, and 17 bases lay in between. The DNA of the CDR3 is TGCAGCGACGAGAGGCAGGGGCTATACAATGAGCAGTTCTTC. It translates to CSDERQGLYNEQFF.

V and J are TRBV19 and TRBJ1-1; D is possibly TRBD1 (5 bases). Trimming stripped 2 bases from V and 5 bases from J, with 18 bases between. This CDR3 has 16 residues. The V gene's germline CDR1 is LNHDA and CDR2 SQIVND (reference sequence). The DNA of the CDR3 is TGTGCCAGTAGTATACCCCGAAGGGGATTTGGGACTGAAGCTTTCTTT. Amino acid sequence: CASSIPRRGFGTEAFF. Drawing the rest from reference TRBV19 and TRBJ1-1, the complete variable domain is DGGITQSPKYLFRKEGQNVTLSCEQNLNHDAMYWYRQDPGQGLRLIYYSQIVNDFQKGDIAEGYSVSREKKESFPLTVTSAQKNPTAFYLCASSIPRRGFGTEAFFGQGTRLTVV.

The chain employs TRBV2 and TRBJ2-5, with 9 positions matching TRBD2. The CDR3 length is 14 residues. The trim removed 9 bases at V and 5 bases at J, leaving 10 bases unmatched. CDR1 and CDR2 from the germline V gene are SNHLY and FYNNEI. In nucleotides, the CDR3 is TGTGCCAGTAGCGGGAGTAAGGCTACGGAGACCCAGTACTTC. Translated: CASSGSKATETQYF.

V gene TRBV30 combines with J gene TRBJ1-1; D is ambiguous. The V gene's germline CDR1 is GTSNPN and CDR2 SVGIG (reference sequence). There are 14 residues in the CDR3. Trimming removed 0 bases from V and 3 bases from J, with 11 bases in between. CDR3 protein: CAWSVLLGDTEAFF. CDR3 nucleotides: TGTGCCTGGAGTGTTCTTCTCGGAGACACTGAAGCTTTCTTT.

In DNA, the CDR3 is TGTGCCAGCAGCTTAGGGCCCCAGAACGAGCAGTACTTC. Translated: CASSLGPQNEQYF. The chain uses TRBV11-2 and TRBJ2-7; unclear D gene. Germline CDR1 SGHAT, CDR2 FQNNGV. Trimming pared 1 base from V and 5 bases from J, leaving 9 bases between. CDR3 length: 13 amino acids.

The chain uses TRBV9 and TRBJ2-3; D is unclear. The V end was cut by 3 bases, the J end by 1 base, with 15 bases between. Germline-derived CDR1 and CDR2 are SGDLS and YYNGEE. The CDR3 has 16 residues. The CDR3 DNA reads TGTGCCAGCAGCGCTTTCCCGAAGGCAGGCACAGATACGCAGTATTTT. Translating it yields CASSAFPKAGTDTQYF.

This clone was seen only a few times. The chain is built from TRBV28 and TRBJ1-5; 10 bases match TRBD1. Germline CDR1 MDHEN, CDR2 SYDVKM. The CDR3 is made up of 16 amino acids. Trimming at V came to 4 bases and at J to 1 base, leaving 4 bases not matched to a gene. The CDR3 is CASSYRQGASNQPQHF. The CDR3 nucleotides are TGTGCCAGCAGTTACCGACAGGGGGCGAGCAATCAGCCCCAGCATTTT.

V usage is TRBV6-6 and J usage is TRBJ1-2; D unclear. Trimming took off 6 bases at V and 2 bases at J, with 13 bases between the two ends. The CDR3 has 14 residues. Looked up from germline, CDR1 is MNHNY and CDR2 is SVGAGI (reference sequence). The chain's CDR3 is CASRSTALNYGYTF. The CDR3 DNA reads TGTGCCAGCAGAAGCACAGCACTAAACTATGGCTACACCTTC.

The chain recombines TRBV10-3 with TRBJ2-2; D is perhaps TRBD2 (5 bases). The V gene's germline CDR1 is ENHRY and CDR2 SYGVKD. This CDR3 has 17 residues. The germline V and J ends were trimmed by 2 bases and 2 bases, with 15 bases remaining between them. Here the CDR3 reads CAISEGGRGANTGELFF. CDR3 DNA: TGTGCCATCAGTGAGGGTGGGAGAGGTGCCAACACCGGGGAGCTGTTTTTT.

The genes are TRBV21-1 and TRBJ1-6. TRBV21-1 constitutes a pseudogene. The CDR3 has 14 amino acids. Here the CDR3 DNA reads TGTGCCAGCAGCTACCAAGGAGGCAATTCACCCCTCCACTTT. Translated: CASSYQGGNSPLHF.

The chain links TRBV4-2 to TRBJ2-7; no reliable D call. Trimming pared 4 bases from V and 0 bases from J, leaving 13 bases between. Germline lookup yields CDR1 LGHNA and CDR2 YNFKEQ. This CDR3 is 15 amino acids long. CDR3 in DNA: TGTGCCAGCAGCCCGAGTGACTCATCCTCCTACGAGCAGTACTTC. Its protein is CASSPSDSSSYEQYF.

The V gene is TRBV7-2, the J gene TRBJ2-3; no definite D call. Germline assignment: CDR1 SGHTA and CDR2 FQGNSA. The CDR3 is made up of 14 amino acids. The V and J ends lost 4 bases and 10 bases respectively, with 18 bases between them. This chain's CDR3 is CASSSKPSGPAQYF. CDR3 coding DNA: TGTGCCAGCAGCTCCAAACCTTCGGGTCCTGCGCAGTATTTT.

The chain uses TRBV11-3 and TRBJ2-1; TRBD2 might be the D (6 bases). V shed 4 bases and J shed 8 bases, with 12 bases lying between them. The CDR3 has 13 residues. Germline V lookup: CDR1 SGHNT, CDR2 YENEEA. The chain's CDR3 is CASSSLGGDEQFF. The CDR3 DNA is TGTGCCAGCAGCTCGCTAGGAGGGGATGAGCAGTTCTTC.

The rearrangement links TRBV6-1 to TRBJ1-5, with D possibly matching TRBD1 (5 bases). The germline V gene encodes CDR1 MNHNS and CDR2 SASEGT. Trimming took off 0 bases at V and 5 bases at J, with 17 bases between the two ends. CDR3 length: 17 amino acids. CDR3 nucleotides: TGTGCCAGCAGTGAAGCGTGGGGCAGTGGAAGGGATCAGCCCCAGCATTTT. Translating it yields CASSEAWGSGRDQPQHF.

This chain uses TRBV28 with TRBJ1-5; D unclear. Per germline, CDR1 MDHEN and CDR2 SYDVKM. V lost 5 bases and J 3 bases, leaving 5 bases between the germline ends. The CDR3 spans 12 residues. CDR3 in amino acids: CASSESNQPQHF. The DNA for the CDR3 is TGTGCCAGCAGTGAATCCAATCAGCCCCAGCATTTT.

This rearrangement joins TRBV29-1 to TRBJ2-7; maybe TRBD1 (5 bases). In germline, CDR1 is SQVTM, CDR2 ANQGSEA. The CDR3 covers 11 residues. V lost 1 base and J lost 12, with 13 bases in between. CDR3 nucleotide sequence: TGCAGCGTTGAAGTGGGCCATAGGGGGTACTTC. Residues: CSVEVGHRGYF.

The chain carries TRBV9 and TRBJ2-1, with D tentatively TRBD2 (6 bases). The germline V gene has CDR1 SGDLS and CDR2 YYNGEE. V lost 1 base and J 5 bases, leaving 16 bases between the germline ends. CDR3 length: 16 amino acids. The CDR3 coding sequence is TGTGCCAGCAGCGTACCGTCGGCTAGCGCCAACAATGAGCAGTTCTTC. Translation gives CASSVPSASANNEQFF.

The gene calls are TRBV7-3 and TRBJ1-1; 7 bases match TRBD1. V shed 4 bases and J 4 bases; nucleotides not matched to a gene: 9. Germline V CDR1 and CDR2: SGHTA, FQGTGA. The length of the CDR3 is 15 residues. The CDR3 DNA is TGTGCCAGCAGCTCGTCGACAGGGTCTATCACTGAAGCTTTCTTT. Its protein is CASSSSTGSITEAFF. The whole variable domain, filled in from reference TRBV7-3 and TRBJ1-1, reads GAGVSQTPSNKVTEKGKYVELRCDPISGHTALYWYRQSLGQGPEFLIYFQGTGAADDSGLPNDRFFAVRPEGSVSTLKIQRTERGDSAVYLCASSSSTGSITEAFFGQGTRLTVV.

The V call is TRBV29-1, the J call TRBJ2-1, with D perhaps TRBD2 (5 bases). The CDR3 length is 14 residues. Trimming shortened V by 1 base and J by 8 bases, and 15 bases separated the two germline ends. Germline CDR1 reads SQVTM; CDR2 reads ANQGSEA. The CDR3 region is CSVEGHPRVDEQFF. CDR3 DNA sequence: TGCAGCGTTGAAGGACACCCGAGGGTCGATGAGCAGTTCTTC.

The sample holds a few counts of this clone. The chain is built from TRBV14 and TRBJ1-6, with a tentative D call TRBD1 (6 bases). Germline V gene sequence: CDR1 SGHDN, CDR2 FVKESK. V gave up 2 bases and J gave up 9 bases, with 14 bases separating them. This CDR3 spans 15 amino acids. The CDR3 loop is CASSQYTDRPSPLHF. DNA for the CDR3: TGTGCCAGCAGCCAATACACCGACAGGCCTTCACCCCTCCACTTT.

The rearrangement links TRBV4-3 to TRBJ2-3, with D possibly matching TRBD2 (7 bases). Germline V gene sequence: CDR1 LGHNA, CDR2 YSLEER. The germline V and J ends were trimmed by 0 bases and 1 base, with 20 bases remaining between them. The CDR3 sequence is 19 residues long. The CDR3 reads CASSQDVYRGASGTDTQYF. The CDR3 coding sequence is TGCGCCAGCAGCCAAGATGTGTATCGGGGGGCCTCCGGCACAGATACGCAGTATTTT.

To note about this clone: Its ends do not fully match the called genes, so a read error is possible. V gene TRBV19 combines with J gene TRBJ2-2; a possible D gene is TRBD2 (5 bases). The CDR3 has 14 residues. In germline, CDR1 is LNHDA, CDR2 SQIVND (reference sequence). CDR3 coding DNA: TGTGCCAGTAGCGAGGGAACGAAAACCGGGGAGCTGTTTTTT. It is translated as CASSEGTKTGELFF.